The source of this T cell receptor beta chain is a study of technical replicates of blood from several donors. This clone occurred a few times. Here immunoSEQ multiplex PCR was the method, and the copy in TCRdb shows in-frame clones only, minus some. The sample consists of more than 80,000 clones, around 95% of them appearing once. CDR3 size: 15 residues. With 1 base removed from V and 1 base from J, the gap between germline ends came to 10 bases. Per germline, CDR1 SGDLS and CDR2 YYNGEE. The chain recombines TRBV9 with TRBJ2-3; tentative D call: TRBD2 (6 bases). The sequencing input was T cells isolated from PBMCs. The origin of this receptor is a human donor in good health. CDR3 DNA sequence: TGTGCCAGCAGCGTAAAGGAGGGCCGCACAGATACGCAGTATTTT. This codes for CASSVKEGRTDTQYF. The full variable domain, with the rest looked up from reference TRBV9 and TRBJ2-3, is DSGVTQTPKHLITATGQRVTLRCSPRSGDLSVYWYQQSLDQGLQFLIQYYNGEERAKGNILERFSAQQFPDLHSELNLSSLELGDSALYFCASSVKEGRTDTQYFGPGTRLTVL.